The sequence of this T cell receptor (beta chain) was determined in a study of blood T cell repertoires in COVID-19. This clone was picked up one time. The CDR3 is 15 residues long. V lost 3 bases to trimming and J lost 6 bases; unmatched junction nucleotides: 9. The V gene's germline CDR1 is LGHDT and CDR2 YNNKEL (reference sequence). Profiling relied on immunoSEQ multiplex PCR, and the TCRdb table lists in-frame clones only, not all of them. Of about 160,000 clones in the sample, over 80% were seen once. This clonotype was obtained from a woman aged 80 or over with active or convalescent COVID-19. The chain links TRBV3-1 (or the pseudogene TRBV3-2) to TRBJ2-7, with 9 positions matching TRBD1. Sequencing was performed on peripheral blood. CDR3 sequence: CASSHRDRGVSEQYF. CDR3 bases: TGTGCCAGCAGCCATCGTGACAGGGGGGTAAGCGAGCAGTACTTC.